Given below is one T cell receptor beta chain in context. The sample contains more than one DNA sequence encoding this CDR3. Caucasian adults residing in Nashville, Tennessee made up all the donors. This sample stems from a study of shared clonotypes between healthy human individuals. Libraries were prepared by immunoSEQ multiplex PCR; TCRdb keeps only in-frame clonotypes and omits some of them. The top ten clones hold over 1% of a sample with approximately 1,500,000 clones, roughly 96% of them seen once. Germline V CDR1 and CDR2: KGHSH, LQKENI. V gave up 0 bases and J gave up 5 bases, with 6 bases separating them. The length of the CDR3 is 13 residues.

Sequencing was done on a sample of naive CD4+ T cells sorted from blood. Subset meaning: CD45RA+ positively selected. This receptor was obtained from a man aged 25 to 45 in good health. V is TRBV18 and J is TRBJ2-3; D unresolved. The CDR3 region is CASSPPVVDTQYF. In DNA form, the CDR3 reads TGTGCCAGCTCACCACCGGTTGTAGATACGCAGTATTTT.